These 28 T cell receptor beta chains share one sample of origin, sequenced in a study of identical twins. In TCRdb, the 5' RACE reads were re-called with MiXCR into one record per CDR3 protein. The table lists some 730,000 distinct CDR3 sequences, 18% of them singletons. This same sample was also taken into another study, of T cells expressing NK-cell markers.

The sequenced sample was PBMCs. All receptors derive from a woman under 30 in good health.

This clonotype has a handful of counts. The V call is TRBV5-1, the J call TRBJ2-5, with D unresolved. The CDR3 consists of 14 residues. Germline V CDR1 and CDR2: SGHRS, YFSETQ. Trimming removed 0 bases at V and 5 bases at J, with 11 bases between. The CDR3 reads CASSLATRIETQYF. CDR3 DNA: TGCGCCAGCAGCTTGGCCACCCGTATCGAGACCCAGTACTTC.

This clonotype was counted between two and nine times. V and J are TRBV6-5 and TRBJ2-1; TRBD2 might be the D (6 bases). Germline V gene sequence: CDR1 MNHEY, CDR2 SVGAGI. V was cut by 0 bases and J by 7 bases, with 22 bases left in between. This CDR3 contains 18 residues. Here the CDR3 reads CASSYSKFGDLNVNEQFF. CDR3 nucleotides: TGTGCCAGCAGTTACTCGAAGTTCGGGGACTTGAATGTAAATGAGCAGTTCTTC.

The chain joins TRBV7-3 to TRBJ2-5, with D possibly being TRBD2 (6 bases). This CDR3 contains 13 residues. Germline V gene sequence: CDR1 SGHTA, CDR2 FQGTGA. V lost 3 bases and J 7 bases, leaving 12 bases between the germline ends. CDR3 amino acids: CASSLGTEGTQYF. The CDR3 DNA reads as TGTGCCAGCAGCTTGGGAACGGAGGGGACCCAGTACTTC.

This clonotype was seen only a few times. The chain links TRBV27 to TRBJ2-1; 9 bases are shared with TRBD2. Germline CDR1 MNHEY, CDR2 SMNVEV (reference sequence). The CDR3 is 17 amino acids. Trimming took 2 bases from V and 7 from J; bases not matched to a gene: 12. DNA for the CDR3: TGTGCCAGCAGTTTAGGCCCCCTAGCGGGGTACTTAAATGAGCAGTTCTTC. Its translation: CASSLGPLAGYLNEQFF.

This chain connects TRBV7-9 to TRBJ2-3, with TRBD1 identical over 9 bases. Germline lookup yields CDR1 SEHNR and CDR2 FQNEAQ (reference sequence). The V and J ends lost 1 base and 3 bases, in that order; junction bases with no gene match: 8. This CDR3 spans 17 amino acids. The CDR3: CASSLGQGGTRTDTQYF. As DNA, the CDR3 is TGTGCCAGCAGCTTAGGACAGGGGGGTACACGGACAGATACGCAGTATTTT.

The rearrangement links TRBV7-6 to TRBJ2-7, with 9 bases fitting TRBD2. Germline trimming cut 3 bases from V and 3 bases from J; bases unmatched to any gene: 6. CDR3 length: 15 amino acids. Germline CDR1 is SGHVS and CDR2 is FNYEAQ. CDR3 sequence reads: CASSFVAGGNYEQYF. CDR3 coding DNA: TGTGCCAGCAGCTTCGTCGCGGGAGGGAACTACGAGCAGTACTTC.

The chain is built from TRBV6-5 and TRBJ1-3; D ambiguous. The CDR3 runs to 16 residues. V was clipped by 0 bases and J by 0 bases, with 9 bases between them. CDR1 MNHEY and CDR2 SVGAGI come from the germline V gene. The CDR3 protein is CASSYSIRVSGNTIYF. CDR3 coding DNA: TGTGCCAGCAGTTACTCCATCCGCGTCTCTGGAAACACCATATATTTT.

This clonotype was recorded a few times. The chain employs TRBV7-8 and TRBJ2-5, with D unresolved. Per the germline V gene, CDR1 is SGHVS and CDR2 is FQNEAQ. V lost 1 base and J lost 2, with 14 bases in between. There are 16 residues in the CDR3. The CDR3 is CASSLVRIRQQETQYF. The CDR3, as DNA: TGTGCCAGCAGCTTAGTGCGGATTCGGCAGCAAGAGACCCAGTACTTC.

This clonotype was observed a handful of times. The V call is TRBV6-5, the J call TRBJ1-3; D perhaps matches TRBD1 (6 bases). CDR3 length: 15 residues. Deletions cut 2 bases from V and 5 bases from J, with 13 bases between. Germline V gives CDR1 MNHEY, CDR2 SVGAGI. DNA of the CDR3: TGTGCCAGCAGTTACACACGGCAGGGGAGAAACACCATATATTTT. Translating it yields CASSYTRQGRNTIYF.

The V gene is TRBV13, the J gene TRBJ2-7; a possible D gene is TRBD1 (5 bases). V lost 2 bases, J lost 2 bases, and 16 bases lay in between. CDR1 is PRHDT and CDR2 is FYEKMQ in the germline V gene (reference sequence). The CDR3 extends over 16 amino acids. CDR3 nucleotide sequence: TGTGCCAGCAGCTTAAGGGGCAGGGTCAGGACCTACGAGCAGTACTTC. Protein: CASSLRGRVRTYEQYF.

The genes are TRBV11-2 and TRBJ2-1, with 7 bases fitting TRBD2. From germline, CDR1 is SGHAT and CDR2 FQNNGV. The CDR3 is 15 amino acids. The V segment lost 5 bases and the J segment 4 bases; nucleotides outside the gene matches: 8. Written as DNA, the CDR3 is TGTGCCAGCAGCCGGTGGCTAGCGGAGTACAATGAGCAGTTCTTC. This codes for CASSRWLAEYNEQFF. The whole variable domain, filled in from reference TRBV11-2 and TRBJ2-1, reads EAGVAQSPRYKIIEKRQSVAFWCNPISGHATLYWYQQILGQGPKLLIQFQNNGVVDDSQLPKDRFSAERLKGVDSTLKIQPAKLEDSAVYLCASSRWLAEYNEQFFGPGTRLTVL.

This clonotype was picked up a small number of times. The chain links TRBV5-1 to TRBJ2-7, with D perhaps TRBD2 (5 bases). The CDR3 sequence is 13 residues long. The ends were cut back, 4 bases at V and 2 bases at J, with 10 bases in the middle. Germline CDR1 is SGHRS and CDR2 is YFSETQ. The CDR3 bases are TGCGCCAGCAGCCGGGTGGAGGCCTACGAGCAGTACTTC. As protein: CASSRVEAYEQYF.

This clonotype has more than one count but fewer than ten. J is TRBJ1-1 and V is TRBV5-1; a weak D match, TRBD1 (6 bases). V lost 5 bases and J 2 bases, leaving 19 bases between the germline ends. This CDR3 is 16 amino acids long. The germline V gene has CDR1 SGHRS and CDR2 YFSETQ. CDR3 nucleotide sequence: TGCGCCAGCAGTTGGGGGGCAGGGAGGGGAAACACTGAAGCTTTCTTT. It specifies CASSWGAGRGNTEAFF.

The V gene is TRBV7-9, the J gene TRBJ2-3; the D gene is possibly TRBD1 (8 bases). This CDR3 region has 15 residues. Germline V gene sequence: CDR1 SEHNR, CDR2 FQNEAQ (reference sequence). Trimming left V 6 bases short and J 2 bases short, with 15 bases between. The CDR3 here is CASSLTGGVTDTQYF. Written as DNA, the CDR3 is TGTGCCAGCAGTTTAACAGGGGGGGTCACAGATACGCAGTATTTT. Looking up the rest from reference TRBV7-9 and TRBJ2-3 gives the full variable domain: DTGVSQNPRHKITKRGQNVTFRCDPISEHNRLYWYRQTLGQGPEFLTYFQNEAQLEKSRLLSDRFSAERPKGSFSTLEIQRTEQGDSAMYLCASSLTGGVTDTQYFGPGTRLTVL.

The genes are TRBV12-3 or TRBV12-4 and TRBJ1-1; TRBD1 matches at 8 bases. This CDR3 region has 15 residues. The ends lost 6 bases at V and 5 bases at J; junction bases unmatched: 11. The CDR3 reads CASSYRQGMGTEAFF. The DNA of the CDR3 is TGTGCCAGCAGCTATCGACAGGGGATGGGGACTGAAGCTTTCTTT.

This clonotype was seen many times. V and J are TRBV12-3 or TRBV12-4 and TRBJ2-2; D gene uncertain. This CDR3 is built from 16 residues. V was cut by 3 bases and J by 0 bases, with 11 bases left in between. This chain's CDR3 is CASSFGFLANTGELFF. The CDR3 DNA is TGTGCCAGCAGTTTTGGTTTCCTGGCGAACACCGGGGAGCTGTTTTTT.

DNA for the CDR3: TGCGCCAGCAGCGAGGGGCAGCACAATGAGCAGTTCTTC. This encodes CASSEGQHNEQFF. The chain has TRBV5-1 and TRBJ2-1; D might be TRBD1 or TRBD2, each matching 5 bases. The CDR3 is made up of 13 amino acids. CDR1 SGHRS and CDR2 YFSETQ come from the germline V gene. Trimming removed 4 bases at V and 5 bases at J, with 10 bases between.

The rearrangement uses TRBV7-2 and TRBJ1-2, with D unclear. CDR1 and CDR2 (germline): SGHTA, FQGNSA. The germline V and J ends were trimmed by 3 bases and 3 bases, with 8 bases remaining between them. The CDR3 runs to 13 residues. This CDR3 reads CASSFRADYGYTF. For the CDR3, the DNA is TGTGCCAGCAGCTTTCGGGCAGACTATGGCTACACCTTC.

This clonotype came up once. The rearrangement uses TRBV6-2 or TRBV6-3 and TRBJ2-1; 7 positions agree with TRBD1. This CDR3 contains 12 residues. With 5 bases clipped from V and 10 bases from J, the junction kept 5 bases outside the gene matches. CDR1 and CDR2 from the germline V gene are MNHEY and SVGEGT. The CDR3 is CASSTNRGEQFF. The CDR3 DNA follows: TGTGCCAGCAGTACCAACAGGGGCGAGCAGTTCTTC.

The chain joins TRBV5-1 to TRBJ2-2, with D possibly being TRBD1 (6 bases). There are 15 residues in the CDR3. Germline V lookup: CDR1 SGHRS, CDR2 YFSETQ. The V gene lost 4 bases and the J gene lost 4 bases, with 14 bases spanning the gap. As DNA, the CDR3 is TGCGCCAGCAGCGGCGGACAGCCGACCACCGGGGAGCTGTTTTTT. This sequence encodes CASSGGQPTTGELFF.

The genes are TRBV30 and TRBJ2-1; 8 bases are shared with TRBD2. Germline V CDR1 and CDR2: GTSNPN, SVGIG (reference sequence). V was clipped by 3 bases and J by 4 bases; unmatched bases: 11. CDR3 length equals 16 residues. Here the CDR3 reads CAWRVGAGASYNEQFF. The CDR3 region has the DNA TGTGCCTGGAGGGTGGGAGCGGGAGCGTCTTACAATGAGCAGTTCTTC.

The DNA for the CDR3 is TGTGCCAGCAGTCGTGATTACAGGGCTATCGACGAGCAGTACTTC. It is translated as CASSRDYRAIDEQYF. The chain carries TRBV6-1 and TRBJ2-7, with D possibly matching TRBD1 (6 bases). Trimming left V 5 bases short and J 5 bases short, with 19 bases between. The CDR3 runs 15 residues. Germline CDR1 is MNHNS and CDR2 is SASEGT.

The rearrangement links TRBV5-1 to TRBJ2-7; D is uncertain. The CDR3 totals 14 residues. V lost 0 bases, J lost 3 bases, and 10 bases lay in between. Germline CDR1 reads SGHRS; CDR2 reads YFSETQ. CDR3 residues: CASSLVGSRYEQYF. For the CDR3, the DNA is TGCGCCAGCAGCTTGGTAGGCAGTCGCTACGAGCAGTACTTC.

This clonotype was counted between two and nine times. CDR3 in amino acids: CSASGVPDTQYF. CDR3 nucleotide sequence: TGCAGTGCTAGTGGGGTCCCAGATACGCAGTATTTT. The rearrangement uses TRBV20-1 and TRBJ2-3; D uncertain. In germline, CDR1 is DFQATT, CDR2 SNEGSKA (reference sequence). Trimming stripped 3 bases from V and 4 bases from J, with 8 bases between. CDR3 length: 12 residues.

The chain links TRBV4-2 to TRBJ1-5; no firm D call. The CDR3 totals 15 residues. V was pared by 0 bases and J by 10 bases, with 16 bases between. From germline, CDR1 is LGHNA and CDR2 YNFKEQ. DNA of the CDR3: TGTGCCAGCAGCCAAGATGAAGCGACTAGTCAACCCCAGCATTTT. Translated, it gives CASSQDEATSQPQHF.

The table lists this clonotype with many counts. The chain recombines TRBV5-1 with TRBJ1-1; D perhaps matches TRBD1 (6 bases). Trimming stripped 4 bases from V and 5 bases from J, with 18 bases between. Germline lookup yields CDR1 SGHRS and CDR2 YFSETQ. The CDR3 is 15 residues long. The CDR3 nucleotides read TGCGCCAGCAGCAGGGGGTCCCCAGGATTGACTGAAGCTTTCTTT. This sequence encodes CASSRGSPGLTEAFF.

V gene TRBV7-9 combines with J gene TRBJ2-4; D not resolved. This CDR3 has 14 amino acids. Germline V gives CDR1 SEHNR, CDR2 FQNEAQ (reference sequence). Trimming removed 0 bases at V and 4 bases at J, with 7 bases between. The CDR3 loop is CASSLAEPKNIQYF. The CDR3 DNA is TGTGCCAGCAGCTTAGCAGAACCTAAAAACATTCAGTACTTC.

This CDR3 is CASSSAPSSYNEQFF. The DNA for the CDR3 is TGTGCCAGCAGCTCCGCCCCGAGCTCCTACAATGAGCAGTTCTTC. This chain connects TRBV7-9 to TRBJ2-1; D gene unclear. The CDR3 runs to 15 residues. Per the germline V gene, CDR1 is SEHNR and CDR2 is FQNEAQ (reference sequence). V was pared by 4 bases and J by 0 bases, with 10 bases between. Complete variable domain (other parts from reference TRBV7-9 and TRBJ2-1): DTGVSQNPRHKITKRGQNVTFRCDPISEHNRLYWYRQTLGQGPEFLTYFQNEAQLEKSRLLSDRFSAERPKGSFSTLEIQRTEQGDSAMYLCASSSAPSSYNEQFFGPGTRLTVL.